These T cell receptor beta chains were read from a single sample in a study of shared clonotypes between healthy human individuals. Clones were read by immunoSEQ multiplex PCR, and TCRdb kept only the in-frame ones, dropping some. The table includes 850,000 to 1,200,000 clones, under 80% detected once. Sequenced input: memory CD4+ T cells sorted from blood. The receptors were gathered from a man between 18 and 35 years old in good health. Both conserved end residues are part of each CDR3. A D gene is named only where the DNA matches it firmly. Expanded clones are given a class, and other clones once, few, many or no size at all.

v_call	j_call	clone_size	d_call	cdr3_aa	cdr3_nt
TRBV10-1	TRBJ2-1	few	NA	CASSASGNEQFF	TGCGCCAGCAGTGCCTCCGGCAATGAGCAGTTCTTC
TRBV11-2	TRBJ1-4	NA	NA	CASSRKGEFDEKLFF	TGTGCCAGCAGCCGGAAAGGAGAGTTCGATGAAAAACTGTTTTTT
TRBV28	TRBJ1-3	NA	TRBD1	CASTNTGGGGNTIYF	TGTGCCAGCACGAATACAGGGGGCGGCGGAAACACCATATATTTT
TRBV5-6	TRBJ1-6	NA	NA	CASSLVTDSPLHF	TGTGCCAGCAGCTTGGTGACCGATTCACCCCTCCACTTT
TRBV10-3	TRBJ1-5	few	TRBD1	CAIQGTGGNQPQHF	TGTGCCATCCAGGGAACAGGGGGCAATCAGCCCCAGCATTTT
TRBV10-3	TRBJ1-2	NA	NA	CAISESKYGYTF	TGTGCCATCAGTGAGTCGAAGTATGGCTACACCTTC
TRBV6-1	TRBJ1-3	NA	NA	CASRGQDLGNTIYF	TGTGCCAGCAGAGGGCAGGACCTCGGAAACACCATATATTTT
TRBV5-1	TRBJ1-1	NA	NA	CASSPRGGVVNTEAFF	TGCGCCAGCAGCCCACGCGGCGGGGTTGTGAACACTGAAGCTTTCTTT
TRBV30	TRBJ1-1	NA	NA	CAWTDGDTEAFF	TGTGCCTGGACGGACGGCGACACTGAAGCTTTCTTT
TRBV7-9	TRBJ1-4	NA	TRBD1	CASSLGVPNRGHEKLFF	TGTGCCAGCAGCTTAGGGGTCCCCAACAGGGGCCATGAAAAACTGTTTTTT
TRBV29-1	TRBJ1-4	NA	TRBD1	CSVGDSQNEKLFF	TGCAGCGTTGGGGACAGCCAAAATGAAAAACTGTTTTTT
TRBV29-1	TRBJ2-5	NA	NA	CSVVGAGQETQYF	TGCAGCGTTGTGGGGGCAGGGCAAGAGACCCAGTACTTC
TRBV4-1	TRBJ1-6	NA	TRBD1	CASSQDGGQGNSPLHF	TGCGCCAGCAGCCAAGATGGGGGACAGGGGAATTCACCCCTCCACTTT
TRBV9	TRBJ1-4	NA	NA	CASSESPRGKLFF	TGTGCCAGCAGCGAAAGCCCTCGGGGGAAACTGTTTTTT
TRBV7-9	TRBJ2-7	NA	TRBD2	CASSLAASGSREQYF	TGTGCCAGCAGCTTGGCGGCTAGCGGGAGTCGCGAGCAGTACTTC